The 18 T cell receptor beta chains below all came from one sample that was sequenced in a study of T cell changes during pregnancy in multiple sclerosis. Clones were read by immunoSEQ multiplex PCR, and TCRdb kept only the in-frame ones, dropping some. The sample shows more than 25,000 clones, roughly 89% of them seen only once. The sequencing used CD8+ T cells from peripheral blood mononuclear cells, collected in the first trimester of pregnancy. The receptors originated from a female donor with multiple sclerosis, enrolled in a pregnancy study.

This clone was observed a handful of times. This chain links TRBV27 with TRBJ1-2; 7 bases match TRBD1. The CDR3 is made up of 14 amino acids. Germline V gene data show CDR1 as MNHEY and CDR2 as SMNVEV (reference sequence). Trimming removed 5 bases from V and 4 bases from J; junction bases left unmatched: 7. Here the CDR3 DNA reads TGTGCCAGCAGTGGAGGGGGCCTTACCTATGGCTACACCTTC. Encoded protein: CASSGGGLTYGYTF.

The chain uses TRBV9 and TRBJ1-1, with a tentative D call TRBD1 (6 bases). With 0 bases removed from V and 1 base from J, the gap between germline ends came to 16 bases. The CDR3 loop spans 17 amino acids. Germline CDR1 reads SGDLS; CDR2 reads YYNGEE. The CDR3 nucleotides are TGTGCCAGCAGCGTAGAAGGGGGGGTGGGCCAGAACACTGAAGCTTTCTTT. It translates to CASSVEGGVGQNTEAFF.

The chain uses TRBV18 and TRBJ1-5; unclear D gene. Trimming took off 5 bases at V and 2 bases at J, with 10 bases between the two ends. The germline gives CDR1 KGHSH, CDR2 LQKENI. This CDR3 has 14 residues. This chain's CDR3 is CASSLAVGNQPQHF. The CDR3 bases are TGTGCCAGCTCATTGGCAGTCGGCAATCAGCCCCAGCATTTT.

V usage is TRBV30 and J usage is TRBJ1-2; the match to TRBD1 covers 9 bases. The CDR3 has 13 amino acids. The germline CDR1 and CDR2 sequences are GTSNPN and SVGIG (reference sequence). V lost 3 bases, J lost 8 bases, and 7 bases stayed unmatched. The DNA of the CDR3 is TGTGCCTGGAGAGCCGGGACAGGGATCGGCTACACCTTC. Its translation is CAWRAGTGIGYTF. Full variable domain (missing parts from reference TRBV30 and TRBJ1-2): SQTIHQWPATLVQPVGSPLSLECTVEGTSNPNLYWYRQAAGRGLQLLFYSVGIGQISSEVPQNLSASRPQDRQFILSSKKLLLSDSGFYLCAWRAGTGIGYTFGSGTRLTVV.

This rearrangement joins TRBV19 to TRBJ1-5, with no clear D. The germline gives CDR1 LNHDA, CDR2 SQIVND (reference sequence). This CDR3 spans 14 amino acids. V lost 8 bases to trimming and J lost 0 bases, with 11 bases between them. The CDR3 loop is CASGKEASNQPQHF. The DNA of the CDR3 is TGTGCCAGTGGAAAAGAGGCTAGCAATCAGCCCCAGCATTTT.

The CDR3 coding sequence is TGTGCCAGCAACCCTCGGGGAGGCCCCTACGAGCAGTACTTC. This gives the protein CASNPRGGPYEQYF. The J gene is TRBJ2-7, the V gene TRBV5-5, with D tentatively TRBD2 (6 bases). Trimming took off 6 bases at V and 2 bases at J, with 15 bases between the two ends. The germline V gene encodes CDR1 SGHKS and CDR2 YYEKEE (reference sequence). CDR3 length: 14 amino acids.

This chain uses TRBV6-4 with TRBJ2-2, with 8 bases matching TRBD2. The germline V gene has CDR1 MRHNA and CDR2 SNTAGT. The CDR3 spans 15 residues. J gave up 1 base and V 5 bases, and 3 bases lay outside the gene matches. CDR3 protein: CASSPSGGNTGELFF. CDR3 in DNA: TGTGCCAGCAGTCCAAGCGGGGGGAACACCGGGGAGCTGTTTTTT.

The chain links TRBV27 to TRBJ2-3; TRBD2 matches at 7 bases. Germline V CDR1 and CDR2: MNHEY, SMNVEV (reference sequence). There are 16 residues in the CDR3. With V trimmed by 4 bases and J by 0 bases, 7 bases remained unmatched. The CDR3, as DNA: TGTGCCAGCAGTTCACTAGCGTCTAGTAGCACAGATACGCAGTATTTT. It codes for CASSSLASSSTDTQYF.

The V call is TRBV2, the J call TRBJ2-7; D is unclear. The ends were cut back, 4 bases at V and 4 bases at J, with 8 bases in the middle. This CDR3 is 12 amino acids long. Germline CDR1 is SNHLY and CDR2 is FYNNEI. The CDR3 here is CASSGREYEQYF. In DNA form, the CDR3 reads TGTGCCAGCAGTGGTAGAGAGTACGAGCAGTACTTC.

The chain employs TRBV4-3 and TRBJ2-1, with 7 positions matching TRBD2. The J segment lost 2 bases and the V segment lost 0 bases, leaving 4 bases of the junction unmatched. The CDR3 is 16 amino acids. The germline V gene has CDR1 LGHNA and CDR2 YSLEER. The CDR3 sequence is CASSQDPGLAYNEQFF. Written as DNA, the CDR3 is TGCGCCAGCAGCCAAGATCCCGGACTAGCCTACAATGAGCAGTTCTTC.

This clone was observed many times. The rearrangement uses TRBV7-6 and TRBJ1-1, with D perhaps matching TRBD1 (5 bases). Per the germline V gene, CDR1 is SGHVS and CDR2 is FNYEAQ. The CDR3 covers 15 residues. V was pared by 4 bases and J by 4 bases, with 16 bases between. CDR3 DNA: TGTGCCAGCAGCTACCAGTCGGGGGAAATCACTGAAGCTTTCTTT. Encoded protein: CASSYQSGEITEAFF.

This sequence joins TRBV18 and TRBJ2-1; D is perhaps TRBD2 (5 bases). The CDR3 consists of 14 residues. The germline V gene has CDR1 KGHSH and CDR2 LQKENI. Trimming shortened V by 3 bases and J by 5 bases, and 11 bases separated the two germline ends. In DNA form, the CDR3 reads TGTGCCAGCTCACCCGACGTTAGCGACAATGAGCAGTTCTTC. As protein: CASSPDVSDNEQFF.

The chain couples TRBV7-6 to TRBJ2-3; 8 bases align to TRBD1. CDR3 length: 15 amino acids. Unmatched junction bases numbered 2, after V lost 2 bases and J lost 1 base. CDR1 SGHVS and CDR2 FNYEAQ come from the germline V gene. The CDR3 sequence: CASSLLQGGTDTQYF. Here the CDR3 DNA reads TGTGCCAGCAGCTTATTACAGGGGGGCACAGATACGCAGTATTTT.

This rearrangement joins TRBV2 to TRBJ2-1, with TRBD2 matching over 8 bases. The CDR3 is 12 residues long. The V and J ends lost 10 bases and 8 bases, in that order; junction bases with no gene match: 7. Per germline, CDR1 SNHLY and CDR2 FYNNEI. The CDR3 DNA is TGTGCCACTGCCGGGGGGGACGATGAGCAGTTCTTC. Translated, it gives CATAGGDDEQFF.

CDR3 bases: TGTGCCAGCAGCTTAGGTTACAGGACCGGATACGAGCAGTACTTC. This gives the protein CASSLGYRTGYEQYF. The chain couples TRBV7-2 to TRBJ2-7; weak D call: TRBD1 (5 bases). The CDR3 runs 15 residues. The V end lost 1 base, the J end lost 4 bases, and 14 bases lay between the germline ends. Germline values: CDR1 SGHTA, CDR2 FQGNSA.

This chain connects TRBV2 to TRBJ1-1, with D unclear. The germline gives CDR1 SNHLY, CDR2 FYNNEI. This CDR3 has 13 amino acids. V lost 5 bases to trimming and J lost 1 base, with 8 bases between them. CDR3 sequence (DNA): TGTGCCAGCAGTTTCCCCGGGAACACTGAAGCTTTCTTT. Encoded protein: CASSFPGNTEAFF.

The V call is TRBV27, the J call TRBJ2-7; 8 bases agree with TRBD1. With V trimmed by 1 base and J by 3 bases, 2 bases remained unmatched. Germline CDR1 is MNHEY and CDR2 is SMNVEV (reference sequence). This CDR3 is built from 14 residues. CDR3 nucleotides: TGTGCCAGCAGTTTATACGGACAGGGCTACGAGCAGTACTTC. It translates to CASSLYGQGYEQYF.

The chain has TRBV11-2 and TRBJ2-5, with D perhaps matching TRBD2 (5 bases). Germline V gene data show CDR1 as SGHAT and CDR2 as FQNNGV. This CDR3 has 15 residues. V was clipped by 3 bases and J by 1 base, with 12 bases between them. The CDR3 DNA reads TGTGCCAGCAGCTTCGAGGGAGCGGCCCAAGAGACCCAGTACTTC. It translates to CASSFEGAAQETQYF.